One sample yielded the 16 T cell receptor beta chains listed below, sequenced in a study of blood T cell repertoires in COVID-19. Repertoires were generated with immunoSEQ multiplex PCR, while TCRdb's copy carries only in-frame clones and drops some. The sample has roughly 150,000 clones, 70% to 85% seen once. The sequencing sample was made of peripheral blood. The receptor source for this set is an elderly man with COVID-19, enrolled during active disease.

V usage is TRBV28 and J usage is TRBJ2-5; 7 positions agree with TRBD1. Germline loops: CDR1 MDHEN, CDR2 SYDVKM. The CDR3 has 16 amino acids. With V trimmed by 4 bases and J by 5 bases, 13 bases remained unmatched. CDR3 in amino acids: CASSSPQPGQIETQYF. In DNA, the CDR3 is TGTGCCAGCAGTTCTCCCCAGCCGGGACAGATCGAGACCCAGTACTTC.

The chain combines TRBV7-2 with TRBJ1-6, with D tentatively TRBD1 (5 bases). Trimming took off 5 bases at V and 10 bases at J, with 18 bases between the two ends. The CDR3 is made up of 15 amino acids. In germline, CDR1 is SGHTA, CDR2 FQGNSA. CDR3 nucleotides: TGTGCCAGCAGCCCTGGGACTGTTGGGGGGTCACCCCTCCACTTT. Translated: CASSPGTVGGSPLHF.

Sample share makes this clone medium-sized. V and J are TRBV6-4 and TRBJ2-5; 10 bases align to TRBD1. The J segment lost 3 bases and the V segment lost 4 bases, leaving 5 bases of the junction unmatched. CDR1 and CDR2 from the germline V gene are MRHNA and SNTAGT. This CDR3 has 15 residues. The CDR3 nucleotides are TGTGCCAGCAGTGGCCCCGGGACAGGGGAAGAGACCCAGTACTTC. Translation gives CASSGPGTGEETQYF.

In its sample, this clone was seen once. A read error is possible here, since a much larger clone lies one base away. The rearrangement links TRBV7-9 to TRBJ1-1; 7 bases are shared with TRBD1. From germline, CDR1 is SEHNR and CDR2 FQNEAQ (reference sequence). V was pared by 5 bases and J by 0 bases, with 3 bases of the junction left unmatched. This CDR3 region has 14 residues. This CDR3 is CASSPGQLNTEAFF. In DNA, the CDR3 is TGTGCCAGCAGCCCGGGACAGCTGAACACTGAAGCTTTCTTT.

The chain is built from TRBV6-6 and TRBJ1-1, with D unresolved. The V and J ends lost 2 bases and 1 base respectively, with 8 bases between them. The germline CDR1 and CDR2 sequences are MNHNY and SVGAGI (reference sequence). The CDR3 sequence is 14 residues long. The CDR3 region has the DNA TGTGCCAGCAGTTACGGCCACAGGAACACTGAAGCTTTCTTT. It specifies CASSYGHRNTEAFF.

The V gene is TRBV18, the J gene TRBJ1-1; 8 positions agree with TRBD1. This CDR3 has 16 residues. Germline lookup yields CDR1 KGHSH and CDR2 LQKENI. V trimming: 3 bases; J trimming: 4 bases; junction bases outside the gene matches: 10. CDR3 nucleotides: TGTGCCAGCTCACCGGAGCTGGACAGGGAGGGCACTGAAGCTTTCTTT. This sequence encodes CASSPELDREGTEAFF.

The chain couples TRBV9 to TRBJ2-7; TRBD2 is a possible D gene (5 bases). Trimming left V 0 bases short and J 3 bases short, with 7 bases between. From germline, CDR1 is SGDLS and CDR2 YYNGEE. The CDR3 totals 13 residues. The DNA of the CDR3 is TGTGCCAGCAGCGTAGATGAGGGCTACGAGCAGTACTTC. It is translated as CASSVDEGYEQYF.

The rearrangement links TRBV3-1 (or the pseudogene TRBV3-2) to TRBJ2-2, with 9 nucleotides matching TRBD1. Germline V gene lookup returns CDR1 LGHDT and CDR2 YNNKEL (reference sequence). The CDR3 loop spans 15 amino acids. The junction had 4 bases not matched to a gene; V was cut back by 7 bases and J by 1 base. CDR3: CASTWGQGNTGELFF. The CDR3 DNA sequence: TGTGCCAGCACCTGGGGACAGGGGAACACCGGGGAGCTGTTTTTT.

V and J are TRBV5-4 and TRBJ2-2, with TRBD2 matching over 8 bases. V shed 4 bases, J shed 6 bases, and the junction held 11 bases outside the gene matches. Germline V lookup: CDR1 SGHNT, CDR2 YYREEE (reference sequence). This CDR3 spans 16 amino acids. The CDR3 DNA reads TGTGCCAGCAGCCGGTTGACCGGGGGGGCAGCCGGGGAGCTGTTTTTT. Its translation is CASSRLTGGAAGELFF.

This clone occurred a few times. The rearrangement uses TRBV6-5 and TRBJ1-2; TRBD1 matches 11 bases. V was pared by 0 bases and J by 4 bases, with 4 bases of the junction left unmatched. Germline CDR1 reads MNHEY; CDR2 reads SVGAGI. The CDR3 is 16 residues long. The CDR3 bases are TGTGCCAGCAGTTACTCCGGGACAGGGGGTGGCTATGGCTACACCTTC. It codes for CASSYSGTGGGYGYTF.

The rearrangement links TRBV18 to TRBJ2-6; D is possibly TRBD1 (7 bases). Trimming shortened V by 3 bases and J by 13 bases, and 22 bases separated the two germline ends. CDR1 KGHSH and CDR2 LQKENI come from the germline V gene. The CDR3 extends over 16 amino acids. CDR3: CASSPVQGGTIRVLTF. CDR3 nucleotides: TGTGCCAGCTCACCGGTTCAGGGGGGTACGATCAGGGTCCTGACTTTC.

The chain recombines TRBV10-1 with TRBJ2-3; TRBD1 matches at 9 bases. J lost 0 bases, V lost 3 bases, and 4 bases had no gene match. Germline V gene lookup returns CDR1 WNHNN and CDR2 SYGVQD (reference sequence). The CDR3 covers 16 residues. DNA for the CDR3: TGCGCCAGCAGTGATGGGACAGGGACCAGCACAGATACGCAGTATTTT. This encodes CASSDGTGTSTDTQYF.

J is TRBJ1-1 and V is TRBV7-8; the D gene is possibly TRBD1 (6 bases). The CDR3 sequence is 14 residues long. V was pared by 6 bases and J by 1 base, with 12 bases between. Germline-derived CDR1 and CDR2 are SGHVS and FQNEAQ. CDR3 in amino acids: CASRHRETNTEAFF. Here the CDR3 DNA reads TGTGCCAGCAGACACAGGGAAACGAACACTGAAGCTTTCTTT.

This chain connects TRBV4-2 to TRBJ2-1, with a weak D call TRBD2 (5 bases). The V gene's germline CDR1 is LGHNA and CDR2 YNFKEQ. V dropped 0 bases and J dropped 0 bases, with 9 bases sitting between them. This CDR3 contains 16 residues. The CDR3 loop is CASSQDPTSSYNEQFF. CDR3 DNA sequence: TGTGCCAGCAGCCAAGATCCCACTAGCTCCTACAATGAGCAGTTCTTC.

The CDR3 DNA sequence: TGTGCCAGCAGCGGGGGGCTAGGAAATGAAAAACTGTTTTTT. Its translation: CASSGGLGNEKLFF. This sequence joins TRBV2 and TRBJ1-4, with D tentatively TRBD1 (6 bases). CDR3 length equals 14 residues. Per the germline V gene, CDR1 is SNHLY and CDR2 is FYNNEI. The V and J ends lost 6 bases and 5 bases respectively, with 13 bases between them.

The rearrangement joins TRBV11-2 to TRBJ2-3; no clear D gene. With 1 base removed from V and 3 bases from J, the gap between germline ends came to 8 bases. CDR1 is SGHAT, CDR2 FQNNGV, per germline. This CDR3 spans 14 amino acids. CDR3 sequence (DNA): TGTGCCAGCAGCTTAGCCTCGAGGACAGATACGCAGTATTTT. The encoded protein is CASSLASRTDTQYF. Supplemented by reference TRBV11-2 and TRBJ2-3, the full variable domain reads EAGVAQSPRYKIIEKRQSVAFWCNPISGHATLYWYQQILGQGPKLLIQFQNNGVVDDSQLPKDRFSAERLKGVDSTLKIQPAKLEDSAVYLCASSLASRTDTQYFGPGTRLTVL.